The clone carrying this T cell receptor (beta chain) has more than one count but fewer than ten. No antigen is known for it. Unique molecular identifiers had been added to the TCR beta cDNA libraries. T cells numbering roughly 0.95 to 10 million yielded some 500,000 cDNA molecules. TCRdb analysed the PCR reads with MiXCR anew, one entry per CDR3 protein. The sample holds a few hundred thousand distinct CDR3 sequences, 30% to 45% seen once. This sample was included in a study of post-analysis software for immune sequencing data. Study as a whole: Disease trajectories encompassed relapsing-remitting, secondary progressive and progressive-relapsing multiple sclerosis.

The study, taken as a whole, reports: Those with multiple sclerosis, the patient group, showed significantly lower normalized Chao1 diversity than controls. Patients had higher frequencies than controls of about five TRBV segments, including TRBV5-6, TRBV5-1 and TRBV20-1. Same-batch samples co-clustered strongly by F measure.

V was trimmed by 0 bases and J by 5 bases, leaving 19 bases between them. Germline CDR1 reads ENHRY; CDR2 reads SYGVKD. CDR3 size: 17 residues. J is TRBJ2-5 and V is TRBV10-3; D perhaps matches TRBD2 (5 bases). This TCR derives from a girl aged 10 to 17 with multiple sclerosis. Sequences were obtained from blood. CDR3 in DNA: TGTGCCATCAGTGAGTCGAAGTGGGTTTCCTCGGGGGAGACCCAGTACTTC. Amino acids: CAISESKWVSSGETQYF.